This note documents a single T cell receptor beta chain sequence. The treatment was: 15 to 20 received Ad26.COV2.S at low or high dose, single or two shots; about five received placebo; per-sample allocation not given. The samples date from day 63 after the first vaccine or placebo injection. This entry is derived from a study of Ad26.COV2.S vaccination and SARS-CoV-2 variants. V lost 5 bases and J lost 2; bases outside the gene matches: 10. CDR1 and CDR2 from the germline V gene are SGHNT and YENEEA. The CDR3 has 17 residues. Method: immunoSEQ multiplex PCR; TCRdb's copy keeps in-frame clones and lacks some. Among 450,000 to 550,000 clones listed, approximately 92% were seen once.

The specimen comprised peripheral blood, sampled in a trial of Ad26.COV2.S vaccine versus placebo. The chain carries TRBV11-3 and TRBJ1-3, with 9 bases fitting TRBD1. This TCR derives from a person between 18 and 65 years old who received the Ad26.COV2.S COVID-19 vaccine or a placebo. CDR3 coding DNA: TGTGCCAGCAGCCAGCTACAGGGGGCGCGCACTGGAAACACCATATATTTT. As protein: CASSQLQGARTGNTIYF. The variable domain in full, with the rest retrieved from reference TRBV11-3 and TRBJ1-3, is EAGVVQSPRYKIIEKKQPVAFWCNPISGHNTLYWYLQNLGQGPELLIRYENEEAVDDSQLPKDRFSAERLKGVDSTLKIQPAELGDSAVYLCASSQLQGARTGNTIYFGEGSWLTVV.